This T cell receptor beta chain was sequenced for a study of blood T cell repertoires in COVID-19. About the study: Acute and convalescent COVID-19 specimens originated in the United States, Italy and Spain.

This clone occurred a few times. Other DNA sequences of this sample code for an identical CDR3. In the study's own analysis: Scientists estimated how many nucleated cells there were by amplifying reference gene primers. Clones were sequenced by immunoSEQ multiplex PCR, and TCRdb holds only the in-frame ones, with some missing. The V and J calls and clone size were taken over from that table, and D and trimming were inferred from the DNA. The table lists 95,000 to 120,000 clones, around 64% of them singletons. The CDR3 is made up of 13 amino acids. Germline V gene sequence: CDR1 SGHTA, CDR2 FQGNSA. V lost 3 bases and J 0 bases, leaving 5 bases between the germline ends.

Sequencing used peripheral blood. The clonotype originates from a woman aged 40 to 50 with acute or convalescent COVID-19. The rearrangement joins TRBV7-2 to TRBJ1-1; D unresolved. Here the CDR3 DNA reads TGTGCCAGCAGCTTCTCAGTGAACACTGAAGCTTTCTTT. This codes for CASSFSVNTEAFF.